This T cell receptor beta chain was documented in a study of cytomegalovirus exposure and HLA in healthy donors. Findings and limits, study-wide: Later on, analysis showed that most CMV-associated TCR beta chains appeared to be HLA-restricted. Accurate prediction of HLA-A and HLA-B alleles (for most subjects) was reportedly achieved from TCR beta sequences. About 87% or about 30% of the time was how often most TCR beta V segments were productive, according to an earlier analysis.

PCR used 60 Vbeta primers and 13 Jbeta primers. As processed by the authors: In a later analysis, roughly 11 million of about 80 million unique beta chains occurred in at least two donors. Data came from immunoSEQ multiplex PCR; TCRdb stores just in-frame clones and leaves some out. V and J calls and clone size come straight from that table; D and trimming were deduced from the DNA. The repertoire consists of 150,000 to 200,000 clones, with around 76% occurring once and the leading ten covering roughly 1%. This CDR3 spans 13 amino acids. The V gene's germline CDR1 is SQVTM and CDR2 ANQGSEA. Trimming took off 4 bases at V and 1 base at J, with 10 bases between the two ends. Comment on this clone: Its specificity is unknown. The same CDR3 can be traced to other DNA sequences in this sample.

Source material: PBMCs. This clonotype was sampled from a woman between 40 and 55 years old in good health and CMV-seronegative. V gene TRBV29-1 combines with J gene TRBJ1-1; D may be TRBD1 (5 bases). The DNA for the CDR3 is TGCAGCGTTGGCAGGGTACCGAACACTGAAGCTTTCTTT. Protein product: CSVGRVPNTEAFF.